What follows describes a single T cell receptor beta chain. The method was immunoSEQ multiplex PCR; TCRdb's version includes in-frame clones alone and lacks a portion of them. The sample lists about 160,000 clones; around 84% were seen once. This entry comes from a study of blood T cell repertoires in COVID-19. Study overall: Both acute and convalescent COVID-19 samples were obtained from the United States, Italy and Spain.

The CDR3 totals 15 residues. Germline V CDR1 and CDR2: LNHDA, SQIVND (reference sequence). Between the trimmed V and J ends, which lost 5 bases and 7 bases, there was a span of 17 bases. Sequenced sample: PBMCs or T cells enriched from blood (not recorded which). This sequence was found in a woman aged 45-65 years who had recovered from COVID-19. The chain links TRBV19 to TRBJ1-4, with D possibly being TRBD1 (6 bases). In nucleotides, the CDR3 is TGTGCCAGTAGTGTATCTAGGGGGTCGGGTGAAAAACTGTTTTTT. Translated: CASSVSRGSGEKLFF.